This entry is about one TCR beta chain. The data are from a study of blood T cell repertoires in COVID-19. Across the study: The study drew acute and convalescent COVID-19 samples from the United States, Italy and Spain. Sources were T cells, B-cell-depleted T cells, or PBMCs; the material itself was cDNA or gDNA.

CDR1 and CDR2 from the germline V gene are SGDLS and YYNGEE. The CDR3 has 17 amino acids. Losses at the gene ends were 0 bases for V and 1 base for J; bases not matched to a gene: 6. Original processing notes: Amplifying reference gene primers gave estimates of nucleated cell counts. Here immunoSEQ multiplex PCR was the method, and the copy in TCRdb shows in-frame clones only, minus some. V and J calls and clone size are as listed in that table; D and trimming were resolved from the DNA. Of roughly 500,000 clones listed, approximately 85% are singletons. The chain has TRBV9 and TRBJ2-5, with 10 bases that match TRBD1. Sequencing used peripheral blood. The TCR originated in a human donor in a cohort sampled during active COVID-19. CDR3 nucleotide sequence: TGTGCCAGCAGCGTAGGCGTGACAGGGGGCGCCCAAGAGACCCAGTACTTC. This translates into CASSVGVTGGAQETQYF.